The clone carrying this T cell receptor beta chain was picked up a small number of times. Its target is unknown. The data were obtained in a study of CD8 T cells in ankylosing spondylitis. From germline, CDR1 is MNHNS and CDR2 SASEGT. The CDR3 totals 15 residues. Trimming shortened V by 7 bases and J by 0 bases, and 16 bases separated the two germline ends. TCRdb reprocessed the 5' RACE reads via MiXCR and lists one record per CDR3 protein. The table lists 700,000 to 1,000,000 distinct CDR3 sequences, 10% to 15% of them singletons. Study results and caveats: Ankylosing spondylitis blood seemed to carry a telltale TCR beta motif made of about 8 highly homologous variants. The study looked at matched synovial fluid samples from ankylosing spondylitis patients. Disease-linked clones were reported to be significantly enriched there.

The sequence came from a male donor with ankylosing spondylitis. V is TRBV6-1 and J is TRBJ2-7; D possibly corresponds to TRBD2 (7 bases). The specimen sequenced was blood, either unsorted or a sorted T cell fraction (not recorded which). CDR3 residues: CASTQRGGSSYEQYF. The DNA of the CDR3 is TGTGCCAGCACCCAACGCGGGGGCAGCTCCTACGAGCAGTACTTC.